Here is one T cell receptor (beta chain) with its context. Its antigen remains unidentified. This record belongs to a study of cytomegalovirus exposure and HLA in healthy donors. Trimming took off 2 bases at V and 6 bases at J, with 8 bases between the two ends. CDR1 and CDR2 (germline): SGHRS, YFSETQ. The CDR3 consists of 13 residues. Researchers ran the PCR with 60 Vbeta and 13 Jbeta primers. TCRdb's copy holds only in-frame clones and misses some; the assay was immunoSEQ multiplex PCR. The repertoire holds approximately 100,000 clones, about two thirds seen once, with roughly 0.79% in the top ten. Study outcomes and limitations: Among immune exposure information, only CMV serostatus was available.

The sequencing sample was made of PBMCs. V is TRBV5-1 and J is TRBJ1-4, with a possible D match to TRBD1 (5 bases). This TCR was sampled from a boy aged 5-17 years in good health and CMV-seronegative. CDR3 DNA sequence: TGCGCCAGCAGCTTAACAGGAGATGAAAAACTGTTTTTT. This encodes CASSLTGDEKLFF.